Shown below are 15 T cell receptor beta chains from a single sample sequenced in a study of T cell clones after liver transplantation. TCRdb's copy holds only in-frame clones and misses some; the assay was immunoSEQ multiplex PCR. The repertoire includes around 110,000 clones, 90% of them detected once, and 0.65% to 0.95% sits in the top ten. Specimen: CD4+ T cells from blood, collected 12 months after liver transplant. These receptors all stem from a human patient who received a liver transplant. Some of these T cells may belong to the graft donor.

The CDR3 DNA follows: TGTGCCAGCAGTCATTACCCGGGACTAGCTTTCAATGAGCAGTTCTTC. Its protein is CASSHYPGLAFNEQFF. The chain uses TRBV27 and TRBJ2-1; TRBD2 aligns across 9 bases. Looked up from germline, CDR1 is MNHEY and CDR2 is SMNVEV (reference sequence). CDR3 length: 16 residues. V was pared by 5 bases and J by 6 bases, with 11 bases of the junction left unmatched.

This chain connects TRBV5-4 to TRBJ2-1; a weak D match, TRBD2 (7 bases). Germline V gene data show CDR1 as SGHNT and CDR2 as YYREEE (reference sequence). V lost 0 bases to trimming and J lost 6 bases, with 13 bases between them. The CDR3 totals 15 residues. Here the CDR3 reads CASSLAGGGGNEQFF. Here the CDR3 DNA reads TGTGCCAGCAGCTTGGCGGGAGGAGGGGGCAATGAGCAGTTCTTC.

This rearrangement joins TRBV19 to TRBJ1-2; 8 nucleotides match TRBD1. The CDR3 runs to 14 residues. Germline CDR1 reads LNHDA; CDR2 reads SQIVND (reference sequence). V lost 5 bases, J lost 5 bases, and 7 bases stayed unmatched. The CDR3 is CASSQTGEVYGYTF. The CDR3 nucleotides read TGTGCCAGTAGTCAGACAGGGGAAGTATATGGCTACACCTTC. The variable domain in full, with the rest retrieved from reference TRBV19 and TRBJ1-2, is DGGITQSPKYLFRKEGQNVTLSCEQNLNHDAMYWYRQDPGQGLRLIYYSQIVNDFQKGDIAEGYSVSREKKESFPLTVTSAQKNPTAFYLCASSQTGEVYGYTFGSGTRLTVV.

This rearrangement joins TRBV11-3 to TRBJ2-7; 10 nucleotides line up with TRBD1. Per germline, CDR1 SGHNT and CDR2 YENEEA. There are 14 residues in the CDR3. After removal of 4 bases from V and 6 bases from J, the junction contained 6 bases not matched to a gene. The CDR3 DNA is TGTGCCAGCAGCTGGGGGACAGGGGAATTCGAGCAGTACTTC. Its protein product is CASSWGTGEFEQYF.

The rearrangement joins TRBV5-6 to TRBJ2-5; D unclear. V dropped 0 bases and J dropped 5 bases, with 11 bases sitting between them. Germline V gene sequence: CDR1 SGHDT, CDR2 YYEEEE. The CDR3 sequence is 14 residues long. The CDR3 loop is CASSLGVRSETQYF. The CDR3 bases are TGTGCCAGCAGCTTGGGGGTTCGGTCGGAGACCCAGTACTTC.

The chain couples TRBV7-8 to TRBJ2-7; D gene ambiguous. The V end was cut by 1 base, the J end by 0 bases, with 7 bases between. Per the germline V gene, CDR1 is SGHVS and CDR2 is FQNEAQ. The CDR3 is made up of 14 amino acids. This CDR3 is CASSLVTDSYEQYF. The CDR3 region has the DNA TGTGCCAGCAGCTTAGTGACCGACTCCTACGAGCAGTACTTC.

The chain links TRBV5-1 to TRBJ2-5; tentative D call: TRBD2 (5 bases). V was trimmed by 4 bases and J by 7 bases, leaving 14 bases between them. CDR3 length equals 13 residues. From germline, CDR1 is SGHRS and CDR2 YFSETQ. In DNA form, the CDR3 reads TGCGCCAGCAGCCCCGACGGGGAAGGGACCCAGTACTTC. Protein sequence: CASSPDGEGTQYF.

This chain joins TRBV18 and TRBJ1-3; tentatively, D is TRBD1 (6 bases). The ends were cut back, 5 bases at V and 4 bases at J, with 12 bases in the middle. Germline V CDR1 and CDR2: KGHSH, LQKENI. The CDR3 extends over 14 amino acids. The CDR3 here is CASSSTGPGNTIYF. CDR3 bases: TGTGCCAGCTCATCCACAGGGCCCGGAAACACCATATATTTT.

The V call is TRBV7-9, the J call TRBJ2-3; D may correspond to TRBD1 or TRBD2 (5 bases each). The CDR3 contains 15 residues. From germline, CDR1 is SEHNR and CDR2 FQNEAQ (reference sequence). V dropped 8 bases and J dropped 2 bases, with 17 bases sitting between them. CDR3 DNA: TGTGCCAGCCGGCGGCGAGGGGATCCCACAGATACGCAGTATTTT. It is translated as CASRRRGDPTDTQYF.

The rearrangement links TRBV6-5 to TRBJ2-7, with D perhaps TRBD1 (5 bases). CDR3 length: 12 residues. CDR1 is MNHEY, CDR2 SVGAGI, per germline. Trimming stripped 6 bases from V and 3 bases from J, with 9 bases between. In DNA, the CDR3 is TGTGCCAGCAGCACAGGAAGCTACGAGCAGTACTTC. This gives the protein CASSTGSYEQYF.

This sequence joins TRBV29-1 and TRBJ2-2; D is unresolved. The germline gives CDR1 SQVTM, CDR2 ANQGSEA. The CDR3 is 12 residues long. The V end lost 6 bases, the J end lost 1 base, and 6 bases lay between the germline ends. CDR3 protein: CSVDKNTGELFF. The CDR3 DNA sequence: TGCAGCGTCGACAAGAACACCGGGGAGCTGTTTTTT.

V gene TRBV2 combines with J gene TRBJ1-3; possibly TRBD1 for D (5 bases). CDR1 SNHLY and CDR2 FYNNEI come from the germline V gene. This CDR3 spans 17 amino acids. Trimming left V 6 bases short and J 3 bases short, with 21 bases between. The CDR3: CASRGSEGTLIGNTIYF. CDR3 DNA sequence: TGTGCCAGCAGAGGATCGGAGGGGACGTTGATTGGAAACACCATATATTTT.

The rearrangement joins TRBV2 to TRBJ1-4, with 8 nucleotides matching TRBD1. This CDR3 is 13 amino acids long. The V segment lost 3 bases and the J segment 7 bases; nucleotides outside the gene matches: 1. CDR1 is SNHLY, CDR2 FYNNEI, per germline. CDR3 residues: CASSDGTGEKLFF. The CDR3 nucleotides are TGTGCCAGCAGTGATGGGACAGGTGAAAAACTGTTTTTT. The complete variable domain, with remaining parts taken from reference TRBV2 and TRBJ1-4, reads EPEVTQTPSHQVTQMGQEVILRCVPISNHLYFYWYRQILGQKVEFLVSFYNNEISEKSEIFDDQFSVERPDGSNFTLKIRSTKLEDSAMYFCASSDGTGEKLFFGSGTQLSVL.

The chain recombines TRBV29-1 with TRBJ2-5, with D maybe TRBD1 (5 bases). The DNA end lines up better with TRBJ2-7; the J call may be wrong. This CDR3 contains 11 residues. Germline CDR1 reads SQVTM; CDR2 reads ANQGSEA. The CDR3 bases are TGCAGCGTTGGACAGTCCTACGAGCAGTACTTC. Residues: CSVGQSYEQYF.

The chain recombines TRBV9 with TRBJ2-1; 12 bases match TRBD2. The CDR3 is 16 amino acids. Germline CDR1 reads SGDLS; CDR2 reads YYNGEE. Losses at the gene ends were 3 bases for V and 1 base for J; bases not matched to a gene: 2. CDR3 DNA sequence: TGTGCCAGCAGCGCCGGACTAGCGGGGTCCTACAATGAGCAGTTCTTC. Its protein product is CASSAGLAGSYNEQFF.